A single sample gave rise to the 21 T cell receptor beta chains below, sequenced in a study of CD4 T cells in relation to SARS-CoV-2 and coronaviruses. TCRdb keeps only in-frame clones here, not all; method: immunoSEQ multiplex PCR. The sample carries about 29,000 clones, over 65% recorded once. Before the COVID-19 pandemic, during about 2010-2018, CD4+ T cells were taken from unexposed donors. The cells were cultured for approximately ten days before CD4+ T cells were isolated. Their target antigens are unknown. Sample: CD4+ T cells from PBMCs, cultured in vitro. These receptors were collected from a human donor in good health.

The CDR3: CASSLTERHGYTF. For the CDR3, the DNA is TGCGCCAGCAGCTTGACGGAGAGGCATGGCTACACCTTC. This rearrangement joins TRBV5-1 to TRBJ1-2, with D uncertain. The V and J ends lost 1 base and 6 bases respectively, with 10 bases between them. Germline V gene lookup returns CDR1 SGHRS and CDR2 YFSETQ. The CDR3 has 13 residues.

The rearrangement joins TRBV9 to TRBJ1-6, with 10 bases lining up with TRBD1. J was trimmed by 10 bases and V by 3 bases; bases with no gene match: 4. Germline assignment: CDR1 SGDLS and CDR2 YYNGEE. CDR3 length equals 14 residues. Written as DNA, the CDR3 is TGTGCCAGCAGCGCCGGGACAGGGGTGTCACCCCTCCACTTT. It specifies CASSAGTGVSPLHF.

J is TRBJ2-2 and V is TRBV5-1; D unclear. Trimming cost V 4 bases and J 3 bases, with 13 bases left between them. In germline, CDR1 is SGHRS, CDR2 YFSETQ. This CDR3 has 15 amino acids. The CDR3 nucleotides read TGCGCCAGCAGCCCTACTTACCTGGACACCGGGGAGCTGTTTTTT. This gives the protein CASSPTYLDTGELFF.

The sample holds a few counts of this clone. This chain connects TRBV19 to TRBJ2-1, with 8 bases fitting TRBD2. CDR3 size: 15 residues. V was clipped by 1 base and J by 5 bases; unmatched bases: 4. The germline CDR1 and CDR2 sequences are LNHDA and SQIVND (reference sequence). The CDR3 bases are TGTGCCAGTAGTATAGCTGCGGGAGGCAACAATGAGCAGTTCTTC. It translates to CASSIAAGGNNEQFF.

The chain combines TRBV30 with TRBJ1-1; D is undetermined. This CDR3 comprises 12 residues. Germline V CDR1 and CDR2: GTSNPN, SVGIG (reference sequence). Trimming shortened V by 1 base and J by 6 bases, and 9 bases separated the two germline ends. The CDR3 region has the DNA TGTGCCTGGAGTGATACCTGGGCTGAAGCTTTCTTT. Translated: CAWSDTWAEAFF.

The CDR3 loop is CASSLAGGSGANVLTF. As DNA, the CDR3 is TGTGCCAGCAGTCTAGCGGGAGGTTCTGGGGCCAACGTCCTGACTTTC. This chain links TRBV6-2 or TRBV6-3 with TRBJ2-6; TRBD2 agrees at 11 bases. Germline assignment: CDR1 MNHEY and CDR2 SVGEGT. The CDR3 is made up of 16 amino acids. J gave up 1 base and V 5 bases, and 1 base lay outside the gene matches.

V and J are TRBV4-1 and TRBJ2-3; 9 nucleotides agree with TRBD2. CDR3 size: 11 residues. V lost 5 bases and J lost 11; bases outside the gene matches: 2. Germline CDR1 reads MGHRA; CDR2 reads YSYEKL. CDR3: CASSGGGVQYF. The CDR3 bases are TGCGCCAGCAGCGGCGGGGGGGTGCAGTATTTT.

The chain links TRBV12-3 or TRBV12-4 to TRBJ1-2; no definite D call. This CDR3 has 12 residues. Trimming shortened V by 8 bases and J by 6 bases, and 13 bases separated the two germline ends. CDR3 DNA: TGTGCCAGCCAGTCCTCCGTGGATGGCTACACCTTC. It translates to CASQSSVDGYTF.

The chain employs TRBV19 and TRBJ2-5, with D possibly TRBD1 on 6 matching bases. The V gene lost 5 bases and the J gene lost 6 bases, with 13 bases spanning the gap. In germline, CDR1 is LNHDA, CDR2 SQIVND (reference sequence). The CDR3 spans 13 residues. In nucleotides, the CDR3 is TGTGCCAGTAGTGCTGGACAGACGCAGACCCAGTACTTC. Amino acids: CASSAGQTQTQYF.

The genes are TRBV2 and TRBJ2-2, with 14 nucleotides matching TRBD2. The CDR3 extends over 15 amino acids. Trimming removed 8 bases from V and 6 bases from J; junction bases left unmatched: 5. The V gene's germline CDR1 is SNHLY and CDR2 FYNNEI. CDR3 in amino acids: CASVPGLAGAGELFF. For the CDR3, the DNA is TGTGCCAGCGTCCCGGGACTAGCGGGAGCCGGGGAGCTGTTTTTT.

This chain uses TRBV29-1 with TRBJ1-2; possibly TRBD1 for D (5 bases). The V end lost 6 bases, the J end lost 4 bases, and 15 bases lay between the germline ends. CDR3 length: 13 amino acids. Germline V gene data show CDR1 as SQVTM and CDR2 as ANQGSEA. This chain's CDR3 is CSVGGKGAYGYTF. CDR3 nucleotides: TGCAGCGTGGGGGGGAAGGGAGCCTATGGCTACACCTTC.

V gene TRBV10-3 combines with J gene TRBJ2-7; 8 positions match TRBD1. Germline lookup yields CDR1 ENHRY and CDR2 SYGVKD. J gave up 5 bases and V 7 bases, and 10 bases lay outside the gene matches. CDR3 size: 14 residues. The CDR3 DNA is TGTGCCATCACCGCAGGACAGGGCGTCGACGAGCAGTACTTC. Residues: CAITAGQGVDEQYF.

The chain uses TRBV9 and TRBJ1-1; no clear D gene. V gave up 1 base and J gave up 6 bases, with 10 bases separating them. Germline-derived CDR1 and CDR2 are SGDLS and YYNGEE. This CDR3 contains 13 residues. CDR3 DNA: TGTGCCAGCAGCGTACGGCGTAATTCTGAAGCTTTCTTT. Protein sequence: CASSVRRNSEAFF.

CDR3 protein: CASSLGTSAETQYF. The CDR3 DNA reads TGTGCCAGCAGCTTGGGTACTAGCGCGGAGACCCAGTACTTC. V gene TRBV5-4 combines with J gene TRBJ2-5, with 7 positions matching TRBD2. Germline trimming cut 0 bases from V and 5 bases from J; bases unmatched to any gene: 4. Germline V gene lookup returns CDR1 SGHNT and CDR2 YYREEE (reference sequence). The CDR3 loop spans 14 amino acids. The full variable domain, rest sourced from reference TRBV5-4 and TRBJ2-5, is ETGVTQSPTHLIKTRGQQVTLRCSSQSGHNTVSWYQQALGQGPQFIFQYYREEENGRGNFPPRFSGLQFPNYSSELNVNALELDDSALYLCASSLGTSAETQYFGPGTRLLVL.

This clone appeared a few times. V gene TRBV3-1 (or the pseudogene TRBV3-2) combines with J gene TRBJ1-6; 7 bases align to TRBD1. Germline CDR1 LGHDT, CDR2 YNNKEL (reference sequence). The CDR3 consists of 15 residues. Germline trimming cut 0 bases from V and 7 bases from J; bases unmatched to any gene: 3. The CDR3 DNA reads as TGTGCCAGCAGCCAAGAAGGGGGCGTAAATTCACCCCTCCACTTT. Encoded protein: CASSQEGGVNSPLHF.

This clone came up a few times. V gene TRBV7-2 combines with J gene TRBJ1-1, with unresolved D. Trimming removed 2 bases at V and 0 bases at J, with 7 bases between. CDR3 length equals 14 residues. Germline assignment: CDR1 SGHTA and CDR2 FQGNSA. The CDR3 here is CASSLSLLNTEAFF. The CDR3 nucleotides are TGTGCCAGCAGCTTAAGCCTGTTGAACACTGAAGCTTTCTTT.

Written as DNA, the CDR3 is TGTGCCAGCAGCGCCGGCTTGAGGGAGACCCAGTACTTC. It yields the protein CASSAGLRETQYF. The chain recombines TRBV9 with TRBJ2-5; D is unresolved. The V gene's germline CDR1 is SGDLS and CDR2 YYNGEE. CDR3 length equals 13 residues. The ends were cut back, 3 bases at V and 5 bases at J, with 11 bases in the middle.

The V gene is TRBV28, the J gene TRBJ1-2, with 9 nucleotides matching TRBD1. V was clipped by 4 bases and J by 5 bases; unmatched bases: 8. Germline V gene lookup returns CDR1 MDHEN and CDR2 SYDVKM. The CDR3 spans 15 residues. CDR3 in amino acids: CASSYRDRVWYGYTF. Here the CDR3 DNA reads TGTGCCAGCAGTTACCGGGACAGGGTATGGTATGGCTACACCTTC.

The chain combines TRBV4-3 with TRBJ2-3; D perhaps matches TRBD2 (6 bases). The CDR3 is 16 residues long. The germline V gene has CDR1 LGHNA and CDR2 YSLEER. The V and J ends lost 5 bases and 6 bases respectively, with 21 bases between them. CDR3 in amino acids: CASSKTGSLSGDTQYF. The CDR3 DNA is TGCGCCAGCAGCAAAACCGGGAGCCTATCTGGGGATACGCAGTATTTT.

The J gene is TRBJ2-3, the V gene TRBV7-3; 8 nucleotides line up with TRBD2. CDR1 is SGHTA and CDR2 is FQGTGA in the germline V gene. The CDR3 totals 15 residues. The junction had 9 bases not matched to a gene; V was cut back by 5 bases and J by 5 bases. CDR3 DNA sequence: TGTGCCAGCAGCATACGACCGGGAGGGGTAGATACGCAGTATTTT. Encoded protein: CASSIRPGGVDTQYF.

J is TRBJ1-1 and V is TRBV7-9, with a possible D match to TRBD1 (5 bases). Trimming stripped 4 bases from V and 1 base from J, with 13 bases between. The CDR3 contains 15 residues. Looked up from germline, CDR1 is SEHNR and CDR2 is FQNEAQ (reference sequence). In DNA, the CDR3 is TGTGCCAGCAGCTCTCTCGTGGGGGAGAACACTGAAGCTTTCTTT. Translating gives CASSSLVGENTEAFF. The variable domain in full, completed from reference TRBV7-9 and TRBJ1-1, reads DTGVSQNPRHKITKRGQNVTFRCDPISEHNRLYWYRQTLGQGPEFLTYFQNEAQLEKSRLLSDRFSAERPKGSFSTLEIQRTEQGDSAMYLCASSSLVGENTEAFFGQGTRLTVV.